This is a list of T cell receptor beta chains from one sample in a study of CD8 T cells in Susac syndrome. TCRdb ran MiXCR on the immunoSEQ multiplex PCR reads and lists one entry per CDR3 protein. The table has about 120,000 distinct CDR3 sequences, around 90% seen once. The sample taken for sequencing was CD8+ T cells from PBMCs. The receptors shown here come from a human donor in good health. The CDR3 runs from the conserved cysteine through the conserved F or W. The D gene is left open where the match is weak. Rows may omit the clone size; those that give it use once, few, many or a size class.

v_call: TRBV4-3; clone_size: .; j_call: TRBJ2-5; d_call: .; cdr3_nt: TGCGCCAGCAGCCAAGGGAGGTCAGAGTCGGAGACCCAGTACTTC; cdr3_aa: CASSQGRSESETQYF
v_call: TRBV5-4; clone_size: .; j_call: TRBJ1-5; d_call: .; cdr3_nt: TGTGCCAGCAGCGCGGGTAGGGGCGAGCCCCAGCATTTT; cdr3_aa: CASSAGRGEPQHF
v_call: TRBV6-6; clone_size: .; j_call: TRBJ2-7; d_call: .; cdr3_nt: TGTGCCAGCAGTTACTCAGTACCAAGCTCCTACGAGCAGTACTTC; cdr3_aa: CASSYSVPSSYEQYF
v_call: TRBV4-3; clone_size: .; j_call: TRBJ1-2; d_call: .; cdr3_nt: TGCGCCAGCAGCCAACCGGGGGCAGCATATGGCTACACCTTC; cdr3_aa: CASSQPGAAYGYTF
v_call: TRBV7-2; clone_size: .; j_call: TRBJ2-6; d_call: .; cdr3_nt: TGTGCCAGCAGCCCCAAGGGGGACGGGGCCAACGTCCTGACTTTC; cdr3_aa: CASSPKGDGANVLTF
v_call: TRBV6-5; clone_size: .; j_call: TRBJ2-3; d_call: TRBD2; cdr3_nt: TGTGCCAGCAGACTAGCGGGAGGGGCAGGGGGTACGCAGTATTTT; cdr3_aa: CASRLAGGAGGTQYF
v_call: TRBV29-1; clone_size: .; j_call: TRBJ2-1; d_call: TRBD2; cdr3_nt: TGCAGCGTTGATTCTCGGGGGGAATACTACAATGAGCAGTTCTTC; cdr3_aa: CSVDSRGEYYNEQFF
v_call: TRBV19; clone_size: .; j_call: TRBJ1-1; d_call: .; cdr3_nt: TGTGCCAGTAGTCCGGACATTATGAACACTGAAGCTTTCTTT; cdr3_aa: CASSPDIMNTEAFF
v_call: TRBV29-1; clone_size: .; j_call: TRBJ1-3; d_call: .; cdr3_nt: TGCAGCGTTCTACCTGGGGGGCGAGACACCATATATTTT; cdr3_aa: CSVLPGGRDTIYF
v_call: TRBV5-4; clone_size: few; j_call: TRBJ2-7; d_call: .; cdr3_nt: TGTGCCAGCAGCGGGGGGCAGGGGAGCTCCTACGAGCAGTACTTC; cdr3_aa: CASSGGQGSSYEQYF
v_call: TRBV6-1; clone_size: .; j_call: TRBJ2-4; d_call: .; cdr3_nt: TGTGCCAGCAGTGAAGAGGTAGCTGGGGCCAAAAACATTCAGTACTTC; cdr3_aa: CASSEEVAGAKNIQYF
v_call: TRBV4-3; clone_size: .; j_call: TRBJ1-5; d_call: TRBD1; cdr3_nt: TGCGCCAGCAGCCAAGATCACAGGGGAGGAAGCCAGCCCCAGCATTTT; cdr3_aa: CASSQDHRGGSQPQHF
v_call: TRBV29-1; clone_size: .; j_call: TRBJ2-7; d_call: TRBD2; cdr3_nt: TGCAGCGTCGTGGGGAGGGCCGAGCAGTACTTC; cdr3_aa: CSVVGRAEQYF
v_call: TRBV11-1; clone_size: .; j_call: TRBJ1-1; d_call: .; cdr3_nt: TGTGCCAGCAACTTGGGTAGCACTGAAGCTTTCTTT; cdr3_aa: CASNLGSTEAFF
v_call: TRBV30; clone_size: .; j_call: TRBJ2-7; d_call: .; cdr3_nt: TGTGCCTGGAGTGAAGGGTTCTACGAGCAGTACTTC; cdr3_aa: CAWSEGFYEQYF
v_call: TRBV29-1; clone_size: .; j_call: TRBJ2-2; d_call: TRBD2; cdr3_nt: TGCAGCGGCGGGGGTCCTGGGGAGCTGTTTTTT; cdr3_aa: CSGGGPGELFF
v_call: TRBV3-1; clone_size: .; j_call: TRBJ1-1; d_call: .; cdr3_nt: TGTGCCAGCAGCCAAGAGGGGCAGGGGACAGCTTTCTTT; cdr3_aa: CASSQEGQGTAFF
v_call: TRBV7-2; clone_size: .; j_call: TRBJ1-2; d_call: TRBD1; cdr3_nt: TGTGCCAGCAGCCACCGGGACAGGGTTGATGGCTACACCTTC; cdr3_aa: CASSHRDRVDGYTF
v_call: TRBV7-2; clone_size: .; j_call: TRBJ1-6; d_call: .; cdr3_nt: TGTGCCAGCAATCGAAAAAGAGGGAGCCCCCTCCACTTT; cdr3_aa: CASNRKRGSPLHF
v_call: TRBV28; clone_size: once; j_call: TRBJ2-6; d_call: .; cdr3_nt: TGTGCCAGCAGTTTGCCTCAGGTTACTGGGGCCAACGTCCTGACTTTC; cdr3_aa: CASSLPQVTGANVLTF
v_call: TRBV12-3/TRBV12-4; clone_size: .; j_call: TRBJ1-4; d_call: .; cdr3_nt: TGTGCCAGCAGTGCCTCCGCACAAGAGGTCGGACGAGAAAAACTGTTTTTT; cdr3_aa: CASSASAQEVGREKLFF
v_call: TRBV4-2; clone_size: few; j_call: TRBJ1-2; d_call: .; cdr3_nt: TGTGCCAGCAGCCAAGAGGCAGGAGTACTCTATGGCTACACCTTC; cdr3_aa: CASSQEAGVLYGYTF
v_call: TRBV5-6; clone_size: .; j_call: TRBJ1-5; d_call: TRBD1; cdr3_nt: TGTGCCAGCAGCGAAACAGGGGCTAGCAATCAGCCCCAGCATTTT; cdr3_aa: CASSETGASNQPQHF
v_call: TRBV9; clone_size: .; j_call: TRBJ2-5; d_call: TRBD2; cdr3_nt: TGTGCCAGCAGCACCTCGGGCGGGAGTACAGAGACCCAGTACTTC; cdr3_aa: CASSTSGGSTETQYF
v_call: TRBV6-4; clone_size: .; j_call: TRBJ1-2; d_call: .; cdr3_nt: TGTGCCAGCTCCTCAGGGAAAGTAGATGGCTACACCTTC; cdr3_aa: CASSSGKVDGYTF
v_call: TRBV5-1; clone_size: .; j_call: TRBJ1-1; d_call: .; cdr3_nt: TGCGCCAGCAGCTTGTCTGCGGCGAACACTGAAGCTTTCTTT; cdr3_aa: CASSLSAANTEAFF
v_call: TRBV7-2; clone_size: .; j_call: TRBJ2-2; d_call: .; cdr3_nt: TGTGCCAGCAGCTTAGTCCCTAGCGACACCGGGGAGCTGTTTTTT; cdr3_aa: CASSLVPSDTGELFF
v_call: TRBV5-1; clone_size: .; j_call: TRBJ2-1; d_call: .; cdr3_nt: TGCGCCAGCAGCTTCTACCGCAGGGGGGTCAATGAGCAGTTCTTC; cdr3_aa: CASSFYRRGVNEQFF
v_call: TRBV30; clone_size: .; j_call: TRBJ2-3; d_call: .; cdr3_nt: TGTGCCTGGATTAGCTGGTACACAGATACGCAGTATTTT; cdr3_aa: CAWISWYTDTQYF
v_call: TRBV20-1; clone_size: .; j_call: TRBJ1-2; d_call: TRBD1; cdr3_nt: TGCAGTGCGCAGGGACAGCTCTATGGCTACACCTTC; cdr3_aa: CSAQGQLYGYTF
v_call: TRBV4-2; clone_size: .; j_call: TRBJ1-2; d_call: .; cdr3_nt: TGTGCCAGCAGCCAAGATCTCGCAGGGGTGATGAACTATGGCTACACCTTC; cdr3_aa: CASSQDLAGVMNYGYTF
v_call: TRBV2; clone_size: .; j_call: TRBJ1-1; d_call: .; cdr3_nt: TGTGCCAGCAGTGAAGTAATCGAGGGCGCTTTCTTT; cdr3_aa: CASSEVIEGAFF
v_call: TRBV4-2; clone_size: .; j_call: TRBJ1-3; d_call: TRBD1; cdr3_nt: TGTGCCAGCAGCGACCCGGGACAGCGGGGGACTGGAAACACCATATATTTT; cdr3_aa: CASSDPGQRGTGNTIYF
v_call: TRBV18; clone_size: .; j_call: TRBJ2-5; d_call: .; cdr3_nt: TGTGCCAGCTCACCACCCCAGAAACAAGAGACCCAGTACTTC; cdr3_aa: CASSPPQKQETQYF
v_call: TRBV30; clone_size: .; j_call: TRBJ2-6; d_call: TRBD1; cdr3_nt: TGTGCCTGGGTCCGGGACAGGGTTCTCTCTGGGGCCAACGTCCTGACTTTC; cdr3_aa: CAWVRDRVLSGANVLTF
v_call: TRBV12-3/TRBV12-4; clone_size: .; j_call: TRBJ2-7; d_call: .; cdr3_nt: TGTGCCAGCAGTTGGGACTCCTACGAGCAGTACTTC; cdr3_aa: CASSWDSYEQYF
v_call: TRBV20-1; clone_size: .; j_call: TRBJ1-1; d_call: .; cdr3_nt: TGCAGTGCTAGAGCTGGGTATGGGGGAGGCACTGAAGCTTTCTTT; cdr3_aa: CSARAGYGGGTEAFF
v_call: TRBV15; clone_size: .; j_call: TRBJ1-1; d_call: .; cdr3_nt: TGTGCCACCAGCAGAGGGTCTGAAGGGACGGCTTTCTTT; cdr3_aa: CATSRGSEGTAFF
v_call: TRBV10-3; clone_size: once; j_call: TRBJ2-3; d_call: .; cdr3_nt: TGTGCCATCAGTGAAGTGGGACGTCCTAGCACAGATACGCAGTATTTT; cdr3_aa: CAISEVGRPSTDTQYF
v_call: TRBV7-6; clone_size: .; j_call: TRBJ2-7; d_call: TRBD1; cdr3_nt: TGTGCCAGCAGCTTAGCACCCACAGGGGGCTTTTACGAGCAGTACTTC; cdr3_aa: CASSLAPTGGFYEQYF
v_call: TRBV25-1; clone_size: .; j_call: TRBJ1-6; d_call: TRBD1; cdr3_nt: TGTGCCAGCCAGCAAACAGGGGAACAATCACCCCTCCACTTT; cdr3_aa: CASQQTGEQSPLHF
v_call: TRBV29-1; clone_size: .; j_call: TRBJ1-4; d_call: .; cdr3_nt: TGCAGCGTTAGGAGAGACGGGAGGGATGAAAAACTGTTTTTT; cdr3_aa: CSVRRDGRDEKLFF
v_call: TRBV5-4; clone_size: .; j_call: TRBJ2-7; d_call: TRBD1; cdr3_nt: TGTGCCAGCACCTTCGACAGGGCTCAAATCTACGAGCAGTACTTC; cdr3_aa: CASTFDRAQIYEQYF
v_call: TRBV29-1; clone_size: .; j_call: TRBJ2-1; d_call: .; cdr3_nt: TGCAGCGTTCGACAGCGGGTCAACAATGAGCAGTTCTTC; cdr3_aa: CSVRQRVNNEQFF
v_call: TRBV5-6; clone_size: .; j_call: TRBJ2-5; d_call: .; cdr3_nt: TGTGCCAGCAGCTTGGCCCGAAGACAGGCTCAAGAGACCCAGTACTTC; cdr3_aa: CASSLARRQAQETQYF
v_call: TRBV5-1; clone_size: .; j_call: TRBJ2-1; d_call: .; cdr3_nt: TGCGCCAGCAGCGCACTATATGAGCAGTTCTTC; cdr3_aa: CASSALYEQFF
v_call: TRBV7-9; clone_size: .; j_call: TRBJ1-1; d_call: .; cdr3_nt: TGTGCCAGCAGCTTAGGGACCTTGAACACTGAAGCTTTCTTT; cdr3_aa: CASSLGTLNTEAFF
v_call: TRBV5-1; clone_size: .; j_call: TRBJ1-1; d_call: TRBD1; cdr3_nt: TGCGCCAGCAGCACGGACAGGAGAAACACTGAAGCTTTCTTT; cdr3_aa: CASSTDRRNTEAFF
v_call: TRBV6-1; clone_size: few; j_call: TRBJ2-3; d_call: .; cdr3_nt: TGTGCCAGCAGTAAGGTCCCCGGCCCAGATACGCAGTATTTT; cdr3_aa: CASSKVPGPDTQYF
v_call: TRBV11-2; clone_size: .; j_call: TRBJ1-1; d_call: .; cdr3_nt: TGTGCCAGCAGCCTTACCGCGTCAGGGACCACTGAAGCTTTCTTT; cdr3_aa: CASSLTASGTTEAFF
v_call: TRBV2; clone_size: once; j_call: TRBJ1-1; d_call: TRBD1; cdr3_nt: TGTGCCAGCAGGACGGGACAGGGCGAGAACACTGAAGCTTTCTTT; cdr3_aa: CASRTGQGENTEAFF
v_call: TRBV11-3; clone_size: .; j_call: TRBJ2-5; d_call: .; cdr3_nt: TGTGCCAGCAGCTTACAGGGTGGGGAGACCCAGTACTTC; cdr3_aa: CASSLQGGETQYF